This T cell receptor (beta chain) was captured in a study of blood T cell repertoires in COVID-19. About the research overall: The cDNA or gDNA used as material had been derived from T cells, B-cell-depleted T cells, or PBMCs.

In the source study's methods: Cell counts per sample came from amplifying reference gene primers. Clones were read by immunoSEQ multiplex PCR, and TCRdb kept only the in-frame ones, dropping some. V, J and clone size reflect that table, while D and trimming were determined from the DNA. The table includes 150,000 to 200,000 clones, 80% to 90% detected once. After removal of 0 bases from V and 4 bases from J, the junction contained 8 bases not matched to a gene. Germline V gene lookup returns CDR1 SGDLS and CDR2 YYNGEE. This CDR3 comprises 17 residues. The sequence came from a man aged 55 to 69 with acute or convalescent COVID-19. The specimen was peripheral blood. The V gene is TRBV9, the J gene TRBJ2-5; TRBD2 aligns across 11 bases. The CDR3 nucleotides are TGTGCCAGCAGCGTAGGGGTAGTTAGCGGGAGGGGAGAGACCCAGTACTTC. It yields the protein CASSVGVVSGRGETQYF.